The entry that follows covers one T cell receptor (beta chain) sequence. What it binds is unknown. The protocol was immunoSEQ multiplex PCR, while the TCRdb copy is restricted to in-frame clones and leaves out a portion. Here the sample spans tens of thousands of clones, 93% being singletons. The sample belongs to a study of OX40 agonist ivuxolimab in advanced cancers. Across the whole study: Ivuxolimab, an antibody that agonizes OX40 (CD134), was administered to the patients. There were three patients with partial responses, one having hepatocellular carcinoma and two cutaneous melanoma.

Findings and limits, study-wide: Expanded clones were, on average, more numerous among CD8+ T cells than CD4+. With doses of 0.1 to 3.0 mg/kg, CD4+ and CD8+ blood T cells had undergone clonal expansion by week 6.

Germline-derived CDR1 and CDR2 are LGHNA and YNFKEQ. The CDR3 consists of 18 residues. The V and J ends lost 1 base and 1 base respectively, with 19 bases between them. The input for sequencing was CD4+ or CD8+ T cells sorted from blood, taken in a trial of the OX40 agonist ivuxolimab. The chain is built from TRBV4-2 and TRBJ1-1, with D possibly matching TRBD1 (5 bases). The sequence was obtained from an adult with an advanced solid tumor such as melanoma, head and neck, liver or kidney cancer. CDR3 DNA: TGTGCCAGCAGCCAAGGGTCGGCTCCAGGGAGTGGGAACACTGAAGCTTTCTTT. Encoded protein: CASSQGSAPGSGNTEAFF.